The rows below give T cell receptor beta chains drawn from one sample of a study of T cell changes during pregnancy in multiple sclerosis. Assay used: immunoSEQ multiplex PCR; TCRdb lists only in-frame clones, some missing. The table includes some 37,000 clones, about nine tenths detected once. Material: CD8+ T cells from peripheral blood mononuclear cells, obtained in the third trimester of pregnancy. These receptors all stem from a female donor with multiple sclerosis, enrolled in a pregnancy study. The conserved cysteine and the conserved F or W are not part of the CDR3 here.

j_call: TRBJ1-1
cdr3_length: 11
v_call: TRBV4-3
cdr3_aa: ASSHTELAEAF

j_call: TRBJ2-2
cdr3_length: 12
v_call: TRBV30
cdr3_aa: AWSPTGVTGELF

j_call: TRBJ2-1
cdr3_length: 12
v_call: TRBV19
cdr3_aa: ASSDRGSYNEQF

j_call: TRBJ1-5
cdr3_length: 11
v_call: TRBV27
cdr3_aa: ASSLAGFQPQH

j_call: TRBJ2-1
cdr3_length: 14
v_call: TRBV7-9
cdr3_aa: ASSAVTSGRYNEQF

j_call: TRBJ1-1
cdr3_length: 12
v_call: TRBV4-3
cdr3_aa: ASSQAWRDTEAF

j_call: TRBJ1-2
cdr3_length: 11
v_call: TRBV29-1
cdr3_aa: SVGQGDGDGYT

j_call: TRBJ1-2
cdr3_length: 13
v_call: TRBV2
cdr3_aa: ASSEGQSTNYGYT

j_call: TRBJ1-5
cdr3_length: 12
v_call: TRBV7-9
cdr3_aa: ASRSTGVNQPQH

j_call: TRBJ2-1
cdr3_length: 11
v_call: TRBV19
cdr3_aa: ASGQGLNNEQF

j_call: TRBJ1-2
cdr3_length: 13
v_call: TRBV15
cdr3_aa: ATSPGRGLYYGYT

j_call: TRBJ1-6
cdr3_length: 14
v_call: TRBV21-1
cdr3_aa: ASSKGGQGVNSPLH

j_call: TRBJ1-2
cdr3_length: 16
v_call: TRBV7-8
cdr3_aa: ASSGRQVETGGMGGYT

j_call: TRBJ2-1
cdr3_length: 12
v_call: TRBV19
cdr3_aa: ASSIAGGNNEQF

j_call: TRBJ1-5
cdr3_length: 12
v_call: TRBV6-6
cdr3_aa: ASSYFRGNQPQH

j_call: TRBJ2-1
cdr3_length: 14
v_call: TRBV5-1
cdr3_aa: ASSPALPGGQGEQF

j_call: TRBJ2-7
cdr3_length: 13
v_call: TRBV2
cdr3_aa: ASSRTGAMAYEQY

j_call: TRBJ1-1
cdr3_length: 14
v_call: TRBV29-1
cdr3_aa: SVTDRDSFREAEAF

j_call: TRBJ2-3
cdr3_length: 11
v_call: TRBV5-1
cdr3_aa: ASNERSTDTQY

j_call: TRBJ1-5
cdr3_length: 11
v_call: TRBV29-1
cdr3_aa: SVGAEGNQPQH

j_call: TRBJ1-2
cdr3_length: 12
v_call: TRBV7-9
cdr3_aa: ASSLVSGGDGYT

j_call: TRBJ1-2
cdr3_length: 16
v_call: TRBV7-6
cdr3_aa: ASSSNKGSIYQIPGYT

j_call: TRBJ1-3
cdr3_length: 14
v_call: TRBV6-6
cdr3_aa: ASSYGTVLPGNTIY

j_call: TRBJ2-7
cdr3_length: 12
v_call: TRBV5-1
cdr3_aa: ASSLETGVYEQY

j_call: TRBJ1-3
cdr3_length: 14
v_call: TRBV5-1
cdr3_aa: ASSLVGELGRNTIY

j_call: TRBJ2-6
cdr3_length: 12
v_call: TRBV19
cdr3_aa: ATQGRSGANVLT

j_call: TRBJ1-5
cdr3_length: 13
v_call: TRBV28
cdr3_aa: ASSFGQGFRQPQH

j_call: TRBJ2-7
cdr3_length: 13
v_call: TRBV27
cdr3_aa: ASSSQVPTSYEQY

j_call: TRBJ2-4
cdr3_length: 11
v_call: TRBV19
cdr3_aa: ASSTYAQGAQY

j_call: TRBJ1-1
cdr3_length: 12
v_call: TRBV5-6
cdr3_aa: ASATALVITEAF

j_call: TRBJ1-2
cdr3_length: 13
v_call: TRBV14
cdr3_aa: ASSLEQGSNYGYT

j_call: TRBJ2-2
cdr3_length: 13
v_call: TRBV7-9
cdr3_aa: ASSPPDRVTGELF

j_call: TRBJ1-1
cdr3_length: 10
v_call: TRBV11-2
cdr3_aa: ASSLVSTEAF

j_call: TRBJ1-2
cdr3_length: 13
v_call: TRBV6-1
cdr3_aa: ASSSLGTAPKGYT

j_call: TRBJ2-3
cdr3_length: 13
v_call: TRBV5-1
cdr3_aa: ASSSTPTPGDTQY

j_call: TRBJ2-7
cdr3_length: 12
v_call: TRBV30
cdr3_aa: AWSLGQGSYEQY

j_call: TRBJ1-4
cdr3_length: 12
v_call: TRBV30
cdr3_aa: AWSATGLDEKLF

j_call: TRBJ2-7
cdr3_length: 13
v_call: TRBV27
cdr3_aa: ASSPQVGATYEQY

j_call: TRBJ2-3
cdr3_length: 13
v_call: TRBV2
cdr3_aa: ASSDPGLRKDTQY

j_call: TRBJ1-4
cdr3_length: 14
v_call: TRBV5-1
cdr3_aa: ASSRGQGVVDEKLF

j_call: TRBJ2-1
cdr3_length: 10
v_call: TRBV6-1
cdr3_aa: ASSFTGSEQF

j_call: TRBJ2-3
cdr3_length: 13
v_call: TRBV28
cdr3_aa: ASSLGQGAGDTQY

j_call: TRBJ1-4
cdr3_length: 14
v_call: TRBV27
cdr3_aa: ASTSLTGRRNEKLF

j_call: TRBJ2-7
cdr3_length: 15
v_call: TRBV9
cdr3_aa: ASSVSWFRTAYHEQY

j_call: TRBJ1-1
cdr3_length: 14
v_call: TRBV4-2
cdr3_aa: ASSQGRGILKIEAF

j_call: TRBJ2-2
cdr3_length: 15
v_call: TRBV27
cdr3_aa: ASSLSGLALGTGELF

j_call: TRBJ1-5
cdr3_length: 12
v_call: TRBV7-9
cdr3_aa: ASSPTESNQPQH

j_call: TRBJ2-7
cdr3_length: 12
v_call: TRBV10-3
cdr3_aa: AVQTGEPPYEQY

j_call: TRBJ2-3
cdr3_length: 13
v_call: TRBV27
cdr3_aa: ASSPQTSGRDTQY

j_call: TRBJ2-5
cdr3_length: 13
v_call: TRBV6-5
cdr3_aa: ASRNVQGARETQY

j_call: TRBJ2-5
cdr3_length: 12
v_call: TRBV7-6
cdr3_aa: ASSRGGRDETQY

j_call: TRBJ2-2
cdr3_length: 14
v_call: TRBV5-1
cdr3_aa: ASIPSGQGQTGELF

j_call: TRBJ1-2
cdr3_length: 13
v_call: TRBV6-1
cdr3_aa: ASSESGGLVYGYT

j_call: TRBJ2-1
cdr3_length: 12
v_call: TRBV7-6
cdr3_aa: ASSLRLAWNEQF